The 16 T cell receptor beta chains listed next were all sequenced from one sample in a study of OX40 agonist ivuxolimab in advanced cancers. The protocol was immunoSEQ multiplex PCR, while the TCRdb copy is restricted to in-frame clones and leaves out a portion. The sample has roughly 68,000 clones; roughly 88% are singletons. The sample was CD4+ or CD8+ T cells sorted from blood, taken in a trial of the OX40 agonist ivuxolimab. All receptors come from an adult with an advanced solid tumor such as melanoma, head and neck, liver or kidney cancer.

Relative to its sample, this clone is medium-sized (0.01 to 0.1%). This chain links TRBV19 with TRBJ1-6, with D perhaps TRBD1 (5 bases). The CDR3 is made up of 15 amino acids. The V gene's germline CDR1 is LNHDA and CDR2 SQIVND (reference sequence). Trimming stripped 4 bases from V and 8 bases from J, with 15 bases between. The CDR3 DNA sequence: TGTGCCAGTAGTACGGGACCGGGAAGGGATTCACCCCTCCACTTT. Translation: CASSTGPGRDSPLHF.

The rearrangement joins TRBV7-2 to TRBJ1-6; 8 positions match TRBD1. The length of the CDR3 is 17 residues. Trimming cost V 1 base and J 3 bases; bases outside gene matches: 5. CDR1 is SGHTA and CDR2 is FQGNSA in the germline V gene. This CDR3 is CASSLVQGASYNSPLHF. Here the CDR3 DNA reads TGTGCCAGCAGCTTAGTGCAGGGGGCTAGCTATAATTCACCCCTCCACTTT.

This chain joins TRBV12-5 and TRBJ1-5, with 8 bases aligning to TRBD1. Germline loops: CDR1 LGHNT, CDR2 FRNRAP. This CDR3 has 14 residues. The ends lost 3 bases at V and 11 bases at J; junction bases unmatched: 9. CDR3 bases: TGTGCTAGTGGTTTTTCCGGGACAGGTGGGTCCCAGCATTTT. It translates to CASGFSGTGGSQHF.

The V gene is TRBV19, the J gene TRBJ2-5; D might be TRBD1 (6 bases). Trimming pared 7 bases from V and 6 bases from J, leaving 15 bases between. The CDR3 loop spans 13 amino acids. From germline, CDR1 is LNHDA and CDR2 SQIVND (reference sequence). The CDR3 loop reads CASTGQWGQTQYF. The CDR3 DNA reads TGTGCCAGTACGGGGCAGTGGGGGCAGACCCAGTACTTC.

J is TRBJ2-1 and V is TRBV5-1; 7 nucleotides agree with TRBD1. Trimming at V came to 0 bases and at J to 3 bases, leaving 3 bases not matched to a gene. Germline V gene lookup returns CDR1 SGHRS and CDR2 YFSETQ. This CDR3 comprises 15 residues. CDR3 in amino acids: CASSLEGAVYNEQFF. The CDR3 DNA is TGCGCCAGCAGCTTGGAGGGGGCGGTCTACAATGAGCAGTTCTTC.

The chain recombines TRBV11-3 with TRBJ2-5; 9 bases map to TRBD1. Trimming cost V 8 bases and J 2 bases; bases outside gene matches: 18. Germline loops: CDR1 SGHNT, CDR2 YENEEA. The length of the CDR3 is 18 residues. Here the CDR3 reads CASAPGTGSLSAQETQYF. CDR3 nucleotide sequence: TGTGCCAGCGCCCCAGGGACAGGGTCTCTATCGGCTCAAGAGACCCAGTACTTC. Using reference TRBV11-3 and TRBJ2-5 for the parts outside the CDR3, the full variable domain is EAGVVQSPRYKIIEKKQPVAFWCNPISGHNTLYWYLQNLGQGPELLIRYENEEAVDDSQLPKDRFSAERLKGVDSTLKIQPAELGDSAVYLCASAPGTGSLSAQETQYFGPGTRLLVL.

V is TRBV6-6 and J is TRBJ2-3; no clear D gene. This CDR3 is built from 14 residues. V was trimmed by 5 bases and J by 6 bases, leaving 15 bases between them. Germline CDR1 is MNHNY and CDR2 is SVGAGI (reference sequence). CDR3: CASSHPRSGDTQYF. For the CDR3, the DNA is TGTGCCAGCAGTCACCCCCGGTCTGGGGATACGCAGTATTTT.

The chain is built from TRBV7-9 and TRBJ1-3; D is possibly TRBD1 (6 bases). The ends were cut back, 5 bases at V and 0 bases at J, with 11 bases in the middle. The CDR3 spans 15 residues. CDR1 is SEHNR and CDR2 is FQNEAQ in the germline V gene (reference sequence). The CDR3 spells CASSNRQVSGNTIYF. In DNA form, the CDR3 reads TGTGCCAGCAGCAACAGACAGGTCTCTGGAAACACCATATATTTT.

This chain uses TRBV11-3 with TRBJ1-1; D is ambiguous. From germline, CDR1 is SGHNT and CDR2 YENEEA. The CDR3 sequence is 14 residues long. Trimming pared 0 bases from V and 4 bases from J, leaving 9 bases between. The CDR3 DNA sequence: TGTGCCAGCAGCTTAGATCCCAGTGGCACTGAAGCTTTCTTT. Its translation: CASSLDPSGTEAFF.

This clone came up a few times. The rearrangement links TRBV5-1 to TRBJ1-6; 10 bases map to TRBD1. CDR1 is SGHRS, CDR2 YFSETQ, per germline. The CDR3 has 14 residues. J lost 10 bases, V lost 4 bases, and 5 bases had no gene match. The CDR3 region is CASSQDRGRSPLHF. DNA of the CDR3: TGCGCCAGCAGCCAAGACAGGGGGCGATCACCCCTCCACTTT.

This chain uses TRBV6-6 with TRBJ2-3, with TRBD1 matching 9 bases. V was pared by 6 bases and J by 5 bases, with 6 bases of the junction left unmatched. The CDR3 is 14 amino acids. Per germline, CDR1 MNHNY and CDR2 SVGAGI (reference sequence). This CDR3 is CASSDTGGQDTQYF. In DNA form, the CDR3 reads TGTGCCAGCAGCGACACAGGGGGCCAAGATACGCAGTATTTT.

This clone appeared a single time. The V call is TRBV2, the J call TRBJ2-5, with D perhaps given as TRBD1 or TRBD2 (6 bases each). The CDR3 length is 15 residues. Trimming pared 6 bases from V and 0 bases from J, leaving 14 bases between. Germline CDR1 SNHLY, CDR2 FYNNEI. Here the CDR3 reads CASREGQPYQETQYF. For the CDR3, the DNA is TGTGCCAGCAGGGAGGGACAACCCTACCAAGAGACCCAGTACTTC.

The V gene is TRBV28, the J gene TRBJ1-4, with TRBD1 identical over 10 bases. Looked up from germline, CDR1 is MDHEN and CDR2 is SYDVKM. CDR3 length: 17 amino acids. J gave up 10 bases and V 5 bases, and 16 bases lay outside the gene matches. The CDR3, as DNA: TGTGCCAGCAGTCCTCCAGGAGTGGGACAGGGGTATGGAAAACTGTTTTTT. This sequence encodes CASSPPGVGQGYGKLFF.

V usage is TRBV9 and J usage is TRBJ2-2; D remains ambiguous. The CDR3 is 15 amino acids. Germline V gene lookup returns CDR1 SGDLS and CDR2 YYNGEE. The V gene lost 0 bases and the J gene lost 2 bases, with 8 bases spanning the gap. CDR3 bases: TGTGCCAGCAGCGTAGCGTCGGTAAACACCGGGGAGCTGTTTTTT. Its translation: CASSVASVNTGELFF.

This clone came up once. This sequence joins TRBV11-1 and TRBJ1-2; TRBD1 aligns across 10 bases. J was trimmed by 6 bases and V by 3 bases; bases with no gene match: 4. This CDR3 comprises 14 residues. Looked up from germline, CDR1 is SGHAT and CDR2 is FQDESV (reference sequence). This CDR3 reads CASSLRDRGHGYTF. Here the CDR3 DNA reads TGTGCCAGCAGCTTGCGGGACAGGGGACATGGCTACACCTTC.

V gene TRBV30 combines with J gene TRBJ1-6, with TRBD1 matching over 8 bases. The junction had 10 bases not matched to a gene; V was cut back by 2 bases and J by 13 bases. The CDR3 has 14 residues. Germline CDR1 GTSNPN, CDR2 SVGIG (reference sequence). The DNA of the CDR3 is TGTGCCTGGAGTCCGGGACAGGCGGGGAAGCCCCTCCACTTT. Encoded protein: CAWSPGQAGKPLHF.